This TCR beta chain was observed in a study of blood T cell repertoires in COVID-19. The wider study: Italy, Spain and the United States were the sources of the convalescent and acute COVID-19 samples.

Per the original data handling: Amplifying reference gene primers gave estimates of nucleated cell counts. The data were produced by immunoSEQ multiplex PCR, yet TCRdb's version contains in-frame clones alone and is incomplete. V and J calls and clone size are given by that table; D and trimming were obtained from the DNA. The sample carries roughly 200,000 clones, 70% to 80% recorded once. Trimming at V came to 4 bases and at J to 2 bases, leaving 4 bases not matched to a gene. Germline loops: CDR1 SGHAT, CDR2 FQDESV (reference sequence). CDR3 length equals 16 residues. The Seattle patients joined while their infection was active and were tracked longitudinally afterward.

The sample comprised peripheral blood. The rearrangement links TRBV11-1 to TRBJ2-7; 14 bases match TRBD2. The sequence derives from a woman aged 40 to 50 with COVID-19, enrolled during active disease. CDR3 protein: CASSWTSGGPPYEQYF. In DNA, the CDR3 is TGTGCCAGCAGCTGGACTAGCGGGGGGCCACCCTACGAGCAGTACTTC.